Presented here are 24 T cell receptor beta chains from one specimen sequenced in a study of CD8 T cells in Susac syndrome. RNA in amounts of roughly 0.5 to 1 ug was reverse transcribed with random hexamers. TCRdb called the immunoSEQ multiplex PCR reads again in MiXCR, with one record for every CDR3 protein. The table records about 300,000 distinct CDR3 sequences, approximately 85% of them present only once. The sequenced sample was CD8+ T cells from PBMCs. All receptors come from a human donor with multiple sclerosis.

The genes are TRBV5-6 and TRBJ2-5, with a tentative D call TRBD2 (5 bases). V lost 3 bases, J lost 4 bases, and 13 bases lay in between. Germline assignment: CDR1 SGHDT and CDR2 YYEEEE. The CDR3 consists of 14 residues. The CDR3 loop is CASSWKTRGETQYF. CDR3 in DNA: TGTGCCAGCAGCTGGAAGACACGGGGAGAGACCCAGTACTTC.

This clonotype was picked up a small number of times. The chain has TRBV4-3 and TRBJ2-5; no clear D gene. The length of the CDR3 is 15 residues. Trimming cost V 3 bases and J 4 bases, with 15 bases left between them. In germline, CDR1 is LGHNA, CDR2 YSLEER. The CDR3 DNA follows: TGCGCCAGCAGCCAGCTGTATTCACTGAGAGAGACCCAGTACTTC. It codes for CASSQLYSLRETQYF.

The chain is built from TRBV6-6 and TRBJ2-3; 9 nucleotides line up with TRBD2. The CDR3 totals 16 residues. The V segment lost 2 bases and the J segment 3 bases; nucleotides outside the gene matches: 6. Germline loops: CDR1 MNHNY, CDR2 SVGAGI (reference sequence). The CDR3 DNA reads TGTGCCAGCAGTTACCCCGCTAGCGGGATTACAGATACGCAGTATTTT. Protein sequence: CASSYPASGITDTQYF.

V usage is TRBV5-4 and J usage is TRBJ2-3; TRBD2 matches at 10 bases. V was pared by 1 base and J by 5 bases, with 7 bases of the junction left unmatched. Germline-derived CDR1 and CDR2 are SGHNT and YYREEE (reference sequence). This CDR3 has 16 residues. Here the CDR3 reads CASSLPASGRGDTQYF. The CDR3 DNA sequence: TGTGCCAGCAGCTTGCCCGCTAGCGGGAGAGGAGATACGCAGTATTTT.

The chain couples TRBV28 to TRBJ1-1; D is unresolved. Trimming stripped 7 bases from V and 6 bases from J, with 12 bases between. Per germline, CDR1 MDHEN and CDR2 SYDVKM. CDR3 length: 12 amino acids. CDR3 loop: CASTKSPAEAFF. In nucleotides, the CDR3 is TGTGCCAGCACCAAATCTCCCGCTGAAGCTTTCTTT.

The chain recombines TRBV27 with TRBJ2-5; D is possibly TRBD1 (6 bases). Trimming removed 3 bases from V and 4 bases from J, with 15 bases in between. The CDR3 has 15 amino acids. The germline V gene has CDR1 MNHEY and CDR2 SMNVEV (reference sequence). The CDR3 bases are TGTGCCAGCAGTTTTGGGGTACCAGGGGCAGAGACCCAGTACTTC. Its protein product is CASSFGVPGAETQYF.

J is TRBJ2-7 and V is TRBV30; 8 nucleotides line up with TRBD1. V shed 4 bases, J shed 9 bases, and the junction held 8 bases outside the gene matches. The CDR3 contains 12 residues. The germline V gene has CDR1 GTSNPN and CDR2 SVGIG (reference sequence). The CDR3: CAWTGGAPGQYF. Here the CDR3 DNA reads TGTGCCTGGACAGGGGGCGCGCCGGGGCAGTACTTC.

The chain joins TRBV6-2 or TRBV6-3 to TRBJ1-5, with a possible D match to TRBD1 (6 bases). With 5 bases removed from V and 10 bases from J, the gap between germline ends came to 9 bases. In germline, CDR1 is MNHEY, CDR2 SVGEGT. There are 11 residues in the CDR3. This CDR3 reads CASSAGVPQHF. The CDR3 DNA sequence: TGTGCCAGCAGTGCAGGGGTTCCCCAGCATTTT.

The J gene is TRBJ2-2, the V gene TRBV5-6; TRBD1 aligns across 8 bases. CDR1 and CDR2 from the germline V gene are SGHDT and YYEEEE. This CDR3 has 14 amino acids. V shed 6 bases, J shed 2 bases, and the junction held 3 bases outside the gene matches. As DNA, the CDR3 is TGTGCCAGCACCCAGGGGGCAAACACCGGGGAGCTGTTTTTT. Translated, it gives CASTQGANTGELFF.

This rearrangement joins TRBV7-9 to TRBJ1-5, with D perhaps matching TRBD1 (5 bases). The CDR3 totals 15 residues. Trimming left V 5 bases short and J 3 bases short, with 14 bases between. Germline CDR1 is SEHNR and CDR2 is FQNEAQ (reference sequence). Here the CDR3 DNA reads TGTGCCAGCAGCAGCCGGGACGGACCCAATCAGCCCCAGCATTTT. Residues: CASSSRDGPNQPQHF.

This clonotype was counted a few times. The chain uses TRBV9 and TRBJ2-7; D ambiguous. In germline, CDR1 is SGDLS, CDR2 YYNGEE. There are 13 residues in the CDR3. Trimming took off 0 bases at V and 1 base at J, with 5 bases between the two ends. DNA of the CDR3: TGTGCCAGCAGCGTAGAAGGTTCCTACGAGCAGTACTTC. Residues: CASSVEGSYEQYF. The variable domain in full, completed from reference TRBV9 and TRBJ2-7, reads DSGVTQTPKHLITATGQRVTLRCSPRSGDLSVYWYQQSLDQGLQFLIQYYNGEERAKGNILERFSAQQFPDLHSELNLSSLELGDSALYFCASSVEGSYEQYFGPGTRLTVT.

This rearrangement joins TRBV30 to TRBJ2-5; D may be TRBD1 or TRBD2 (5 bases each). The CDR3 totals 13 residues. V lost 1 base, J lost 2 bases, and 8 bases lay in between. Germline CDR1 GTSNPN, CDR2 SVGIG (reference sequence). CDR3 sequence reads: CAWSGGWQETQYF. CDR3 nucleotide sequence: TGTGCCTGGAGTGGGGGGTGGCAAGAGACCCAGTACTTC. Full variable domain (rest looked up from reference TRBV30 and TRBJ2-5): SQTIHQWPATLVQPVGSPLSLECTVEGTSNPNLYWYRQAAGRGLQLLFYSVGIGQISSEVPQNLSASRPQDRQFILSSKKLLLSDSGFYLCAWSGGWQETQYFGPGTRLLVL.

The chain combines TRBV10-1 with TRBJ2-7; 15 bases are shared with TRBD2. V dropped 2 bases and J dropped 2; count of bases not matched to a gene: 7. Germline loops: CDR1 WNHNN, CDR2 SYGVQD (reference sequence). The CDR3 is made up of 18 amino acids. CDR3: CASSEGLAGGPQAYEQYF. The CDR3 nucleotides read TGCGCCAGCAGTGAGGGACTAGCGGGAGGGCCCCAAGCCTACGAGCAGTACTTC.

The J gene is TRBJ1-4, the V gene TRBV11-2; possibly TRBD1 for D (5 bases). Trimming stripped 6 bases from V and 4 bases from J, with 21 bases between. Germline V CDR1 and CDR2: SGHAT, FQNNGV. The length of the CDR3 is 17 residues. The CDR3 region is CASRLTGRLYFNEKLFF. The CDR3 coding sequence is TGTGCCAGCAGGTTAACGGGACGACTCTACTTTAATGAAAAACTGTTTTTT. Supplemented by reference TRBV11-2 and TRBJ1-4, the full variable domain reads EAGVAQSPRYKIIEKRQSVAFWCNPISGHATLYWYQQILGQGPKLLIQFQNNGVVDDSQLPKDRFSAERLKGVDSTLKIQPAKLEDSAVYLCASRLTGRLYFNEKLFFGSGTQLSVL.

The chain recombines TRBV27 with TRBJ2-1; TRBD2 agrees at 10 bases. The CDR3 totals 15 residues. J lost 6 bases, V lost 6 bases, and 8 bases had no gene match. Looked up from germline, CDR1 is MNHEY and CDR2 is SMNVEV (reference sequence). In DNA, the CDR3 is TGTGCCAGCAGGAGCCCAGCGGGAGGGATCAATGAGCAGTTCTTC. Protein: CASRSPAGGINEQFF.

This clonotype came up a few times. The chain links TRBV7-9 to TRBJ1-2; tentatively, D is TRBD1 (5 bases). Germline CDR1 and CDR2: SEHNR and FQNEAQ (reference sequence). V lost 6 bases and J lost 2, with 13 bases in between. The CDR3 runs to 14 residues. CDR3 sequence: CASSLATANYGYTF. For the CDR3, the DNA is TGTGCCAGCAGTCTCGCGACAGCCAACTATGGCTACACCTTC.

This clonotype was seen more than once but under ten times. The chain couples TRBV14 to TRBJ1-2; D may be TRBD1 (6 bases). This CDR3 region has 13 residues. Trimming cost V 1 base and J 7 bases, with 10 bases left between them. Germline lookup yields CDR1 SGHDN and CDR2 FVKESK. CDR3: CASSQAQGGGYTF. The CDR3 DNA follows: TGTGCCAGCAGCCAAGCACAGGGTGGTGGCTACACCTTC.

This chain's CDR3 is CAWAIAGGSYEQYF. The DNA for the CDR3 is TGTGCCTGGGCTATAGCGGGAGGATCCTACGAGCAGTACTTC. The V and J genes are TRBV30 and TRBJ2-7; TRBD2 matches 10 bases. V dropped 5 bases and J dropped 1; count of bases not matched to a gene: 5. The CDR3 contains 14 residues. Per the germline V gene, CDR1 is GTSNPN and CDR2 is SVGIG (reference sequence).

The chain joins TRBV7-9 to TRBJ2-3, with D possibly TRBD2 on 5 matching bases. Germline assignment: CDR1 SEHNR and CDR2 FQNEAQ (reference sequence). The CDR3 covers 18 residues. V was pared by 5 bases and J by 2 bases, with 23 bases between. The CDR3 DNA is TGTGCCAGCAGCGGACGAAACGACTATCGGGAACCCACAGATACGCAGTATTTT. It encodes CASSGRNDYREPTDTQYF. The full variable domain, its missing parts supplied by reference TRBV7-9 and TRBJ2-3, is DTGVSQNPRHKITKRGQNVTFRCDPISEHNRLYWYRQTLGQGPEFLTYFQNEAQLEKSRLLSDRFSAERPKGSFSTLEIQRTEQGDSAMYLCASSGRNDYREPTDTQYFGPGTRLTVL.

This chain uses TRBV2 with TRBJ2-3; D possibly matches TRBD1 or TRBD2 (5 bases each). Germline values: CDR1 SNHLY, CDR2 FYNNEI. The ends were cut back, 5 bases at V and 4 bases at J, with 19 bases in the middle. This CDR3 contains 16 residues. The CDR3 sequence is CASSPGTDTWADTQYF. The CDR3 DNA reads TGTGCCAGCAGTCCCGGGACCGATACATGGGCAGATACGCAGTATTTT. Full variable domain (rest looked up from reference TRBV2 and TRBJ2-3): EPEVTQTPSHQVTQMGQEVILRCVPISNHLYFYWYRQILGQKVEFLVSFYNNEISEKSEIFDDQFSVERPDGSNFTLKIRSTKLEDSAMYFCASSPGTDTWADTQYFGPGTRLTVL.

A few counts support this clonotype. The chain carries TRBV19 and TRBJ2-7; D is possibly TRBD2 (6 bases). Deletions cut 9 bases from V and 4 bases from J, with 16 bases between. The germline CDR1 and CDR2 sequences are LNHDA and SQIVND (reference sequence). The CDR3 consists of 13 residues. CDR3 loop: CASGAGFGYEQYF. As DNA, the CDR3 is TGTGCCAGCGGCGCGGGATTTGGTTACGAGCAGTACTTC.

This chain links TRBV28 with TRBJ2-3; 11 bases are a match to TRBD2. J lost 5 bases, V lost 2 bases, and 6 bases had no gene match. CDR1 is MDHEN and CDR2 is SYDVKM in the germline V gene. This CDR3 is 16 amino acids long. CDR3 region: CASSLAASGRQDTQYF. CDR3 bases: TGTGCCAGCAGTTTAGCGGCTAGCGGGAGGCAAGATACGCAGTATTTT.

This chain joins TRBV4-3 and TRBJ2-1; 10 bases fit TRBD1. There are 15 residues in the CDR3. V was pared by 1 base and J by 7 bases, with 4 bases of the junction left unmatched. The V gene's germline CDR1 is LGHNA and CDR2 YSLEER. The CDR3 bases are TGCGCCAGCAGCCAAGGACAGGGGGCAAGTAATGAGCAGTTCTTC. Translated: CASSQGQGASNEQFF.

This sequence joins TRBV6-5 and TRBJ2-3; D not resolved. The CDR3 runs to 15 residues. The germline V gene encodes CDR1 MNHEY and CDR2 SVGAGI. V lost 4 bases to trimming and J lost 3 bases, with 14 bases between them. Written as DNA, the CDR3 is TGTGCCAGCAGTTCGACCAAACTGCTTACAGATACGCAGTATTTT. It translates to CASSSTKLLTDTQYF.